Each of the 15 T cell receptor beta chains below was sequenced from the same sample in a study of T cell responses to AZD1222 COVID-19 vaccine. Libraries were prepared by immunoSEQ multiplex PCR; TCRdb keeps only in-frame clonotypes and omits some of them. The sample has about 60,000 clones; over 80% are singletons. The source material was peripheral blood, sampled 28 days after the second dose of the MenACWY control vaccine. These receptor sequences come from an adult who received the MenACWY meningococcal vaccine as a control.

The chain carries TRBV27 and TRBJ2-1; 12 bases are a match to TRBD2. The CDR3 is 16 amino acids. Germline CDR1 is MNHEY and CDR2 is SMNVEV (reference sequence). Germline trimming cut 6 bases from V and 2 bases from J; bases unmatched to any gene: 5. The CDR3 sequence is CASSYGLAGTYNEQFF. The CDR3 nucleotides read TGTGCCAGCAGCTACGGACTAGCGGGGACCTACAATGAGCAGTTCTTC.

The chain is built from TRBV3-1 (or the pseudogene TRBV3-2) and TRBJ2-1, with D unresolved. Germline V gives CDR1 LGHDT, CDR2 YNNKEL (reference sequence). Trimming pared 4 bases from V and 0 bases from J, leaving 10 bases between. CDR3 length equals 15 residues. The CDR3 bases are TGTGCCAGCAGCCCTTTTGGTAGCTCCTACAATGAGCAGTTCTTC. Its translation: CASSPFGSSYNEQFF.

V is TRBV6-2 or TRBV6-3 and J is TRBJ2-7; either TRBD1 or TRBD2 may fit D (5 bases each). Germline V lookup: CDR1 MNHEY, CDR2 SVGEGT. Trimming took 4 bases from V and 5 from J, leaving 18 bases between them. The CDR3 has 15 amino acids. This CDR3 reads CASSLGRRDGDEQYF. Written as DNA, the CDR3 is TGTGCCAGCAGTTTGGGGCGACGGGATGGGGACGAGCAGTACTTC.

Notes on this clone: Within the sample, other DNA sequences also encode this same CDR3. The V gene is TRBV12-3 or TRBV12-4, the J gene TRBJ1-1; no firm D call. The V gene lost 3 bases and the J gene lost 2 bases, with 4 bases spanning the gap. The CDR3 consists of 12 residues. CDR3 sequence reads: CASSLGNTEAFF. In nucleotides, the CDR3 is TGTGCCAGCAGTTTGGGAAACACTGAAGCTTTCTTT.

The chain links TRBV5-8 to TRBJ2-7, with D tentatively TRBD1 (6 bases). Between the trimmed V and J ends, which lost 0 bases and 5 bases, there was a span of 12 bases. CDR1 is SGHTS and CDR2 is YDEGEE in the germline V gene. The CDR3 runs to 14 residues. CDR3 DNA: TGTGCCAGCAGCTTGGTGCCAGGGGCCGACGAGCAGTACTTC. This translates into CASSLVPGADEQYF.

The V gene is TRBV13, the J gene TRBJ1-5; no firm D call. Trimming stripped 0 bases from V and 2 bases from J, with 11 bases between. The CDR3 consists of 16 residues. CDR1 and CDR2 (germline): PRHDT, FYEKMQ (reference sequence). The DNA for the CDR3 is TGTGCCAGCAGCTTAGGTCACTCGCTGGGCAATCAGCCCCAGCATTTT. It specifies CASSLGHSLGNQPQHF.

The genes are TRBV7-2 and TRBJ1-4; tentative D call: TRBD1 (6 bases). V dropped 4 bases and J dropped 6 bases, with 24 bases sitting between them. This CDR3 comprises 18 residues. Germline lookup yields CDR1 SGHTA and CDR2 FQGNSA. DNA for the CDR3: TGTGCCAGCAGCTCGGGGGCGGGTTGGGGCACGCCTGATGAAAAACTGTTTTTT. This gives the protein CASSSGAGWGTPDEKLFF. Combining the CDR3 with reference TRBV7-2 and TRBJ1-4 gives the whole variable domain GAGVSQSPSNKVTEKGKDVELRCDPISGHTALYWYRQSLGQGLEFLIYFQGNSAPDKSGLPSDRFSAERTGGSVSTLTIQRTQQEDSAVYLCASSSGAGWGTPDEKLFFGSGTQLSVL.

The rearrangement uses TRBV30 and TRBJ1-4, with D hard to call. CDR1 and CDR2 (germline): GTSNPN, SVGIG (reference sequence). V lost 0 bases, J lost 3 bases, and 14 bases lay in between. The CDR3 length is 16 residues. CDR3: CAWSVQPLQANEKLFF. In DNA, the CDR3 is TGTGCCTGGAGTGTACAGCCTTTGCAGGCTAATGAAAAACTGTTTTTT.

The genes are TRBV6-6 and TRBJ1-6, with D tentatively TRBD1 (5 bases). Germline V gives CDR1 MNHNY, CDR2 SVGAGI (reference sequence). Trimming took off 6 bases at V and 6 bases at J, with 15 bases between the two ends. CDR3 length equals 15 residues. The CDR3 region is CASSIIRDGNSPLHF. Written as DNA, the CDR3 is TGTGCCAGCAGCATCATAAGGGACGGTAATTCACCCCTCCACTTT.

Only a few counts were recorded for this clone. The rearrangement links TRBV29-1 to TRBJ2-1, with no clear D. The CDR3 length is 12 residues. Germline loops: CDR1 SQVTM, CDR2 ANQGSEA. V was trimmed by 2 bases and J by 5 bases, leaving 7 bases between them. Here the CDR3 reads CSVERRDNEQFF. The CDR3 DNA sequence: TGCAGCGTTGAACGTAGGGACAATGAGCAGTTCTTC.

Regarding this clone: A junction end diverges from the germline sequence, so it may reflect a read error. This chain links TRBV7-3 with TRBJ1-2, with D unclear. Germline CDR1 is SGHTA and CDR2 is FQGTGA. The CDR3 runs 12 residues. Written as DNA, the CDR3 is TGTGCCAGCAGTTTAATAAACTATGGCTACACCTTC. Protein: CASSLINYGYTF.

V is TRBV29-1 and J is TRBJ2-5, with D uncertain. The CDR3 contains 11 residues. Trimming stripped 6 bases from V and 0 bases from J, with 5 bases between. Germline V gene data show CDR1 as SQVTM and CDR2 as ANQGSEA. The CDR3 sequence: CSVPYQETQYF. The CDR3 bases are TGCAGCGTACCGTACCAAGAGACCCAGTACTTC.

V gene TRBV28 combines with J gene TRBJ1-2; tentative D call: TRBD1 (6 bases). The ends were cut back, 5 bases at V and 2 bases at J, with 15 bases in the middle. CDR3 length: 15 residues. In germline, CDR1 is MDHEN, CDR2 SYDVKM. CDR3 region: CASSPRLGQNYGYTF. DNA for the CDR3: TGTGCCAGCAGTCCCAGGTTGGGACAAAACTATGGCTACACCTTC.

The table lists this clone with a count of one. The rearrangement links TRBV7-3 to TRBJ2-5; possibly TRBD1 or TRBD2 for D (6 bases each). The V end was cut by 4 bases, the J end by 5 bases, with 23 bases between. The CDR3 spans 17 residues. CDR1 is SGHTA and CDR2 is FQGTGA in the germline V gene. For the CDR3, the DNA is TGTGCCAGCAGCTCCAATGTTCGGGGGTCCAGGGGTGAGACCCAGTACTTC. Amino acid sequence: CASSSNVRGSRGETQYF.

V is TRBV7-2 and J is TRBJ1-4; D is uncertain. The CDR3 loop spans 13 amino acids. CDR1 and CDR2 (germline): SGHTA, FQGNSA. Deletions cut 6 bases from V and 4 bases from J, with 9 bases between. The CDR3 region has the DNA TGTGCCAGCAGGACTGGGTATAATGAAAAACTGTTTTTT. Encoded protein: CASRTGYNEKLFF.